This T cell receptor (beta chain) was observed in a study of neoadjuvant anti-PD-1 for oral cavity cancer. Germline CDR1 is SQVTM and CDR2 is ANQGSEA. There are 15 residues in the CDR3. V lost 1 base and J lost 6, with 17 bases in between. With respect to this clone: Its antigen is unidentified.

Blood libraries mostly used roughly 440 ng genomic DNA, six replicates each. Repertoires were generated with immunoSEQ multiplex PCR, while TCRdb's copy carries only in-frame clones and drops some. The sample carries tens of thousands of clones, about 80% recorded once. General study points: Post-nivolumab, blood T cell clonality was significantly elevated in non-responders.

The sequence was collected from a person aged 40 to 85 with oral cavity squamous cell carcinoma. V is TRBV29-1 and J is TRBJ2-3; tentative D call: TRBD2 (5 bases). The sample consisted of PBMCs, taken before nivolumab (anti-PD-1) treatment. CDR3 nucleotides: TGCAGCGTTGAAGGGGCCCTAGGAGGATTGGATACGCAGTATTTT. Translated, it gives CSVEGALGGLDTQYF.